This T cell receptor beta chain was sequenced in a study of CD8+ T cells in alopecia areata. Study summary: Oral tofacitinib, 5 to 10 mg twice daily, was given in an open-label trial. Findings and caveats of the study: Elevated clonality characterized lesional scalp relative to normal scalp, particularly in alopecia totalis/universalis. For patients receiving tofacitinib, scalp clonality and expanded CD8+ clones among the top 100 significantly decreased.

Reverse transcribed after extraction, RNA yielded cDNA as the sequencing template. TCRdb's table, derived via immunoSEQ multiplex PCR, lists solely in-frame clones and lacks some. Here the sample spans around 190,000 clones, 50% to 60% being singletons. The CDR3 covers 15 residues. Per the germline V gene, CDR1 is MNHEY and CDR2 is SVGAGI. The junction had 11 bases not matched to a gene; V was cut back by 6 bases and J by 6 bases. To note about this clone: Its antigen is undetermined.

Treatment noted: oral pan-JAK inhibitor, 5-10 mg twice daily. The V and J genes are TRBV6-5 and TRBJ2-1; 7 bases line up with TRBD2. This TCR came from a human donor with alopecia areata. The sample here was CD4+ T cells sorted from blood, taken at week 4, from a patient treated with tofacitinib. The CDR3 region is CASSRLGGWVNEQFF. The CDR3 DNA sequence: TGTGCCAGCAGCCGACTGGGGGGGTGGGTCAATGAGCAGTTCTTC.